One sample yielded the 14 T cell receptor beta chains listed below, sequenced in a study of regulatory T cells in long-lasting Graves disease. Relying on iRepertoire HTBI primers and Arm-PCR of CDR3 regions, the team built TCR beta libraries. MiXCR was run by TCRdb on the multiplex PCR reads, yielding one entry per CDR3 protein. This repertoire shows fewer than 350,000 distinct CDR3 sequences, over 15% found once; its top ten account for about 38%. Time point indicated: newly diagnosed GD, antithyroid drugs for less than 3 months. RNA isolated from PBMCs was used to make the TCR library. Sequencing used peripheral blood mononuclear cells (PBMCs), obtained at new diagnosis, from a patient treated with antithyroid drugs. These receptor sequences come from a female donor with Graves disease.

This clonotype was counted only a few times. The chain joins TRBV27 to TRBJ1-4; D unclear. Germline assignment: CDR1 MNHEY and CDR2 SMNVEV (reference sequence). The CDR3 runs to 12 residues. V gave up 5 bases and J gave up 11 bases, with 12 bases separating them. The chain's CDR3 is CASSASSGKLFF. CDR3 coding DNA: TGTGCCAGCAGTGCCAGCAGCGGGAAACTGTTTTTT.

The J gene is TRBJ2-1, the V gene TRBV24-1, with 9 bases lining up with TRBD1. Germline V gene lookup returns CDR1 KGHDR and CDR2 SFDVKD. There are 15 residues in the CDR3. After removal of 6 bases from V and 2 bases from J, the junction contained 4 bases not matched to a gene. The CDR3 sequence is CATSRQGGTYNEQFF. The CDR3 coding sequence is TGTGCCACCAGTAGACAGGGGGGAACCTACAATGAGCAGTTCTTC.

This clonotype showed up many times. The V call is TRBV12-3 or TRBV12-4, the J call TRBJ2-3; 12 bases are shared with TRBD1. The CDR3 totals 15 residues. Trimming removed 6 bases from V and 6 bases from J; junction bases left unmatched: 7. The CDR3 spells CASSASGQGADTQYF. CDR3 sequence (DNA): TGTGCCAGCAGCGCCTCGGGACAGGGGGCGGATACGCAGTATTTT.

In its sample, this clonotype was seen many times. The chain joins TRBV9 to TRBJ2-2; no clear D gene. CDR1 is SGDLS and CDR2 is YYNGEE in the germline V gene. The CDR3 runs 12 residues. V was cut by 2 bases and J by 4 bases, with 3 bases left in between. The CDR3 loop reads CASSVSTGELFF. The CDR3 bases are TGTGCCAGCAGCGTCAGCACCGGGGAGCTGTTTTTT.

In this sample, this clonotype turned up many times. The rearrangement joins TRBV19 to TRBJ1-1; 8 nucleotides align to TRBD1. With 1 base clipped from V and 0 bases from J, the junction kept 10 bases outside the gene matches. This CDR3 is built from 18 residues. Germline loops: CDR1 LNHDA, CDR2 SQIVND (reference sequence). The CDR3 loop reads CASSIAGTGGSMNTEAFF. As DNA, the CDR3 is TGTGCCAGTAGTATAGCGGGAACAGGGGGTTCCATGAACACTGAAGCTTTCTTT.

This clonotype was seen repeatedly, ten times or more. The J gene is TRBJ1-1, the V gene TRBV6-1; the D is unclear. Trimming stripped 6 bases from V and 11 bases from J, with 22 bases between. The germline V gene encodes CDR1 MNHNS and CDR2 SASEGT. The CDR3 is made up of 14 amino acids. The CDR3 spells CASREQTLDVVAFF. The CDR3, as DNA: TGTGCCAGCAGGGAACAAACCTTGGACGTCGTGGCTTTCTTT.

This clonotype was counted only a few times. An end of the junction differs from the germline gene, which may be a read error. The chain uses TRBV20-1 and TRBJ2-7; 13 nucleotides agree with TRBD2. The CDR3 spans 15 residues. CDR1 is DFQATT, CDR2 SNEGSKA, per germline (reference sequence). This CDR3 is CSAPPGLAGSHEQDF. The DNA for the CDR3 is TGCAGTGCTCCCCCGGGACTAGCGGGATCCCACGAGCAGGACTTC.

For this clonotype: Given a much more abundant clone one base away, this may be a read error. The CDR3 carries no conserved terminal phenylalanine or tryptophan, so it likely arises from a read error. This sequence joins TRBV6-1 and TRBJ1-1, with TRBD1 matching 8 bases. The CDR3 spans 14 residues. Germline V CDR1 and CDR2: MNHNS, SASEGT. V lost 3 bases to trimming and J lost 4 bases; unmatched junction nucleotides: 4. The CDR3 region has the DNA TGTGCCAGCAGTGAGGACAGGGCTAGCACTGAAGCTTTCTCT. Translating gives CASSEDRASTEAFS.

The table lists this clonotype with many counts. The chain recombines TRBV19 with TRBJ2-1; maybe TRBD2 (6 bases). This CDR3 comprises 13 residues. The V and J ends lost 7 bases and 3 bases respectively, with 10 bases between them. The germline V gene has CDR1 LNHDA and CDR2 SQIVND (reference sequence). CDR3 residues: CASKGGVYNEQFF. In nucleotides, the CDR3 is TGTGCCAGTAAGGGCGGGGTCTACAATGAGCAGTTCTTC.

The chain uses TRBV12-3 or TRBV12-4 and TRBJ1-1; TRBD1 is a possible D gene (5 bases). CDR3 length: 13 amino acids. V was trimmed by 6 bases and J by 1 base, leaving 9 bases between them. DNA for the CDR3: TGTGCCAGCAGGGATCAGGGGAACACTGAAGCTTTCTTT. As protein: CASRDQGNTEAFF.

This clonotype was seen only a few times. This chain links TRBV9 with TRBJ2-2; TRBD1 matches at 8 bases. V shed 0 bases, J shed 4 bases, and the junction held 2 bases outside the gene matches. The CDR3 is made up of 15 amino acids. Germline V lookup: CDR1 SGDLS, CDR2 YYNGEE. The CDR3 is CASSVGTGGTGELFF. The CDR3 DNA reads as TGTGCCAGCAGCGTAGGAACAGGGGGCACCGGGGAGCTGTTTTTT.

At least ten counts were recorded for this clonotype. The chain recombines TRBV19 with TRBJ2-6; no firm D call. The CDR3 runs 15 residues. Germline-derived CDR1 and CDR2 are LNHDA and SQIVND (reference sequence). The V and J ends lost 4 bases and 4 bases respectively, with 11 bases between them. CDR3 region: CASSRARSGANVLTF. The DNA of the CDR3 is TGTGCCAGTAGTAGGGCGCGGTCCGGGGCCAACGTCCTGACTTTC.

This clonotype was observed at least ten times. The chain couples TRBV18 to TRBJ2-5, with TRBD2 identical over 8 bases. Looked up from germline, CDR1 is KGHSH and CDR2 is LQKENI. V dropped 2 bases and J dropped 4; count of bases not matched to a gene: 9. CDR3 length equals 16 residues. Here the CDR3 DNA reads TGTGCCAGCTCACCAACTAGCGGAGGGAGGGTAGAGACCCAGTACTTC. Its protein product is CASSPTSGGRVETQYF. The full variable domain, completed using reference TRBV18 and TRBJ2-5, is NAGVMQNPRHLVRRRGQEARLRCSPMKGHSHVYWYRQLPEEGLKFMVYLQKENIIDESGMPKERFSAEFPKEGPSILRIQQVVRGDSAAYFCASSPTSGGRVETQYFGPGTRLLVL.

The rearrangement uses TRBV27 and TRBJ1-5; 7 nucleotides align to TRBD1. With 8 bases clipped from V and 6 bases from J, the junction kept 10 bases outside the gene matches. The germline CDR1 and CDR2 sequences are MNHEY and SMNVEV (reference sequence). This CDR3 is 14 amino acids long. The CDR3 DNA is TGTGCCAGCGGAAAACAGGGGATACGTCAGCCCCAGCATTTT. This codes for CASGKQGIRQPQHF.